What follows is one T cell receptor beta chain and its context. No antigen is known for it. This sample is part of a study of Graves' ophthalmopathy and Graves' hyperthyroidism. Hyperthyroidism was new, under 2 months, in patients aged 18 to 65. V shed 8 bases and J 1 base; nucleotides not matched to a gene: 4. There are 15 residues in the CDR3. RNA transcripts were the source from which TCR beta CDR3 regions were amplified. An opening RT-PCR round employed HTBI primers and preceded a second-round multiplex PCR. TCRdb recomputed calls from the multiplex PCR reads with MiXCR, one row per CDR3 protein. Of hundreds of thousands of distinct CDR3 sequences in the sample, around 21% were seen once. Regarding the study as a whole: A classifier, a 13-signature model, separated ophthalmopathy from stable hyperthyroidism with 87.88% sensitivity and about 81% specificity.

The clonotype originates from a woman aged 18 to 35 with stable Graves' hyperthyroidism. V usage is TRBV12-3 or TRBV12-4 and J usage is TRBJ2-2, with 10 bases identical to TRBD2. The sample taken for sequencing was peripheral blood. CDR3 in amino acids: CASRGLAVNTGELFF. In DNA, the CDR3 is TGTGCCAGCCGAGGACTAGCGGTGAACACCGGGGAGCTGTTTTTT.